This T cell receptor (beta chain) was retrieved from a study of STAT5B mutations in CD4+ large granular lymphocyte leukemia (dated by TCRdb to the early 2020s). For the study in its entirety: Among the healthy controls, the CDR3 'QG' motif was associated with a particular HLA allele. The study compared the TCRbeta repertoires of patients with CD4+ T-cell large granular lymphocyte leukemia against those of healthy blood donors. Flow cytometry on FACSCanto II or FACSVerse confirmed that purified fractions exceeded 95% purity among lymphocytes.

Buffy coats from roughly 37 blood donors, supplied by the Finnish Red Cross blood service, were used as healthy controls. All TCR-sequenced material derived from peripheral blood: patient blood samples and healthy donor buffy coats. Peripheral blood mononuclear cells were isolated by Ficoll-Hypaque gradient centrifugation. Magnetic purification was used to isolate CD4+ cells from the buffy coats of the healthy controls. Genomic DNA was extracted using the Gentra Puregene Cell and Tissue kit, and a Qubit 2.0 fluorometer was used to quantify it. Overall study outcomes, separate from this receptor: Data were not HLA-matched; higher clonality in CD4+ versus CD8+ T-LGLL could reflect the relatively small sample size. The main leukemic clonotypes were found to be private to each patient, although 25% of the main leukemic clonotypes were detected at low frequency in the non-leukemic repertoires of other patients. TRBV06-family usage was enriched among the top patient clones (8/27) compared with healthy controls (2/35). CD4-sorted patient repertoires appeared more clonal than healthy CD4+ repertoires, and this difference persisted after removing the putative leukemic clones.

Notes on this clone: Its specific antigen is unknown. Nothing much larger sits one base from this clone, and base qualities are not available.

The V end loses 4 bases and the J end loses 5 bases, and a stretch of 22 bases separates them. CDR1 and CDR2, looked up from the germline V gene, are SGHTS and YDEGEE. Reading from cysteine to phenylalanine, the CDR3 counts 17 amino acids. Only the CDR3 region is kept as DNA, spanning 51 bases read in frame from base 1. The immunoSEQ assay at survey resolution was applied to genomic DNA for sequencing of TCRbeta rearrangements. In the original analysis: In the TCR sequencing data, the smallest productive clonotype frequency that could be detected was 2.59 x 10-5. Analyses included only productive TCRbeta rearrangements, meaning complete and in-frame sequences. Simpson clonality, calculated in the immunoSEQ Analyzer version 3.0, was used as the measure of sample clonality. Clones were categorized by frequency as very rare, small, medium, large (1-20%) or hyperexpanded (>20%). Generation probabilities were estimated with OLGA 1.2.3, V-gene circos plots were made with VDJtools, specificities were looked up in VDJdb, and CDR3 motifs were identified with GLIPH. TCRdb stores this immuneACCESS table with in-frame sequences only. Part of the clones is absent; in the studies checked, under half of the shortfall reflects unresolved V genes, and no reason is known for the rest. V and J calls and clone size follow that table, whereas D and trimming were derived from the DNA. For this sample there are 37,000 or so clones; around 90% appear just once. The ten largest clones capture around 3.3% of the sample.

The V and J segments used are TRBV5-8 and TRBJ2-1; D gene: possibly TRBD1, on 6 matching bases. The sequence was obtained from a human donor in good health. Material for sequencing was CD4+ T cells from blood buffy coats. The DNA sequence is given as TGTGCCAGCAGCCCCCGTTCGGGCAGGGGAACCAACAATGAGCAGTTCTTC. The resulting protein is CASSPRSGRGTNNEQFF.